This T cell receptor (beta chain) was sequenced for a study of cytomegalovirus exposure and HLA in healthy donors. Study-wide background: A prior study identified 100 million to 130 million unique TCR beta sequences from 190 million or so T cells. Approximately 77 million unique TCRs from HLA-typed donors were held in an early release of data.

The PCR contained 60 Vbeta and 13 Jbeta primers. This table comes from immunoSEQ multiplex PCR, and its TCRdb copy is limited to in-frame clones, with some not included. The sample records 150,000 to 200,000 clones, 80% to 85% being singletons. In regard to this clone: The antigen is undetermined.

V dropped 1 base and J dropped 4; count of bases not matched to a gene: 16. The CDR3 loop spans 18 amino acids. Germline V gene data show CDR1 as MNHNS and CDR2 as SASEGT. General study findings and limits: Generally TCR sequences proved uncommon, though certain public TCRs appeared in numerous donors. There was a cluster of highly shared sequence variants that was likely a sequencing artifact.

The origin of this receptor is a woman aged 18 to 35 in good health and CMV-seronegative. The chain is built from TRBV6-1 and TRBJ2-7; TRBD2 matches at 7 bases. Sequencing was performed on PBMCs. The CDR3 region has the DNA TGTGCCAGCAGTGAAGGCCTTGGTGGTGGGAGGGATAAGTACGAGCAGTACTTC. Protein product: CASSEGLGGGRDKYEQYF.